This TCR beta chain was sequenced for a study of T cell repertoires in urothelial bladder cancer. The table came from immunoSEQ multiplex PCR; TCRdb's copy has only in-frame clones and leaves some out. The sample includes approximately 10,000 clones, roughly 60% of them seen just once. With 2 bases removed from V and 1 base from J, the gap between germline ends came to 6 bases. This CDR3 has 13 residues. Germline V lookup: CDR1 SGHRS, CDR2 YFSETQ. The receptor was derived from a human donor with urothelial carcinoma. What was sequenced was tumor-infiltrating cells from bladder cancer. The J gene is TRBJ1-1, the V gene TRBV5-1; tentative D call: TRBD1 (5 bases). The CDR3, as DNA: TGCGCCAGCAGCTTTGGGGGGAACACTGAAGCTTTCTTT. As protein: CASSFGGNTEAFF. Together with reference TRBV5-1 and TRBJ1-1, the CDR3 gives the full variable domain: KAGVTQTPRYLIKTRGQQVTLSCSPISGHRSVSWYQQTPGQGLQFLFEYFSETQRNKGNFPGRFSGRQFSNSRSEMNVSTLELGDSALYLCASSFGGNTEAFFGQGTRLTVV.